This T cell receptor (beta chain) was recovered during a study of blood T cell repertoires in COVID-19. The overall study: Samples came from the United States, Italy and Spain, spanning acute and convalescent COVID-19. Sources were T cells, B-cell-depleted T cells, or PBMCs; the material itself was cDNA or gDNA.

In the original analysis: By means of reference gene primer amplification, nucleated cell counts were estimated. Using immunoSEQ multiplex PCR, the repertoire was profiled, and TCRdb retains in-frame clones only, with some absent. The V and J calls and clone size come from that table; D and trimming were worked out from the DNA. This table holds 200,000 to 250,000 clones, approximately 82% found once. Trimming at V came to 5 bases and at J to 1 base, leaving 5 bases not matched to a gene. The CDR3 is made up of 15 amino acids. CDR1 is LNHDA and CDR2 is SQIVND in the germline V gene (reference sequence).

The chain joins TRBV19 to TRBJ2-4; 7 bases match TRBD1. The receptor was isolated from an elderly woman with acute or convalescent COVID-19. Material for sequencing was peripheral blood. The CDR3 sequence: CASSPTGTAKNIQYF. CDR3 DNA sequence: TGTGCCAGTAGTCCGACAGGGACGGCCAAAAACATTCAGTACTTC.